A selection of T cell receptor beta chains follows, all from one sample in a study of cytomegalovirus exposure and HLA in healthy donors. Generated by immunoSEQ multiplex PCR, the TCRdb table keeps only in-frame clones and is missing some. The sample has about 170,000 clones, approximately 71% seen once. Input material: PBMCs. Receptors originate from a woman between 18 and 29 years old in good health and CMV-seropositive. Each CDR3 is given with its conserved first and last residue. A D gene is named only where the DNA matches it firmly. Expanded clones are given a class, and other clones once, few, many or no size at all.

cdr3_nt: TGTGCCAGCAGCCATGGGACTACCAACACCGGGGAGCTGTTTTTT
cdr3_aa: CASSHGTTNTGELFF
v_call: TRBV7-9
clone_size: .
j_call: TRBJ2-2
d_call: TRBD2

cdr3_nt: TGTGCCAGCAGCTTAAGCCGGACAGGGCAAACTAACTATGGCTACACCTTC
cdr3_aa: CASSLSRTGQTNYGYTF
v_call: TRBV9
clone_size: few
j_call: TRBJ1-2
d_call: TRBD1

cdr3_nt: TGTGCCAGCAGTGATAGCGGGGACTCCTACAATGAGCAGTTCTTC
cdr3_aa: CASSDSGDSYNEQFF
v_call: TRBV6-4
clone_size: many
j_call: TRBJ2-1
d_call: TRBD2

cdr3_nt: TGTGCCAGCAGTTTATCATCCAGGGCCTACGAGCAGTACTTC
cdr3_aa: CASSLSSRAYEQYF
v_call: TRBV27
clone_size: few
j_call: TRBJ2-7
d_call: .

cdr3_nt: TGTGCCACCAGCAGACCTGGGACAGGGACCGGATTAGTAACGCAGTATTTT
cdr3_aa: CATSRPGTGTGLVTQYF
v_call: TRBV15
clone_size: once
j_call: TRBJ2-3
d_call: TRBD1

cdr3_nt: TGTGCCAGCAGCGATGACAGCAAAGAAGCTTTCTTT
cdr3_aa: CASSDDSKEAFF
v_call: TRBV14
clone_size: .
j_call: TRBJ1-1
d_call: .

cdr3_nt: TGTGCCAGCAGCTTCGGTGCGGGCGAGCAGTACTTC
cdr3_aa: CASSFGAGEQYF
v_call: TRBV7-9
clone_size: few
j_call: TRBJ2-7
d_call: .

cdr3_nt: TGTGCCAGTAGTCTCCTCGGGTCAGGGGGCAATCAGCCCCAGCATTTT
cdr3_aa: CASSLLGSGGNQPQHF
v_call: TRBV19
clone_size: .
j_call: TRBJ1-5
d_call: .

cdr3_nt: TGTGCCAGCTCACCAGCTGCCCAGGGCGAGCAGTACTTC
cdr3_aa: CASSPAAQGEQYF
v_call: TRBV18
clone_size: .
j_call: TRBJ2-7
d_call: .

cdr3_nt: TGTGCCAGCAGCTTGGGACAGGGGGGCACAGATACGCAGTATTTT
cdr3_aa: CASSLGQGGTDTQYF
v_call: TRBV7-3
clone_size: few
j_call: TRBJ2-3
d_call: TRBD1

cdr3_nt: TGTGCCAGCAGTCCCGGGACAGGGGGTCGAAATGAGCAGTTCTTC
cdr3_aa: CASSPGTGGRNEQFF
v_call: TRBV6-6
clone_size: .
j_call: TRBJ2-1
d_call: TRBD1

cdr3_nt: TGTGCCAGCAGCTTGGGAGACAGAGAGACCCAGTACTTC
cdr3_aa: CASSLGDRETQYF
v_call: TRBV5-4
clone_size: .
j_call: TRBJ2-5
d_call: .

cdr3_nt: TGTGCCAGCAGCGAGGGACAGGGGTCTGAAGCTTTCTTT
cdr3_aa: CASSEGQGSEAFF
v_call: TRBV9
clone_size: .
j_call: TRBJ1-1
d_call: TRBD1

cdr3_nt: TGTGCCAGCAGCCCGGAACAGGGGAGCGGGGAGCTGTTTTTT
cdr3_aa: CASSPEQGSGELFF
v_call: TRBV5-6
clone_size: few
j_call: TRBJ2-2
d_call: TRBD1

cdr3_nt: TGTGCCAGCAGCGCTCTAGCGGGGGCCACAGATACGCAGTATTTT
cdr3_aa: CASSALAGATDTQYF
v_call: TRBV6-4
clone_size: few
j_call: TRBJ2-3
d_call: TRBD2

cdr3_nt: TGTGCCAGCAGCTTAATAGGGCAGGGAAGTAATTCACCCCTCCACTTT
cdr3_aa: CASSLIGQGSNSPLHF
v_call: TRBV7-3
clone_size: few
j_call: TRBJ1-6
d_call: .

cdr3_nt: TGTGCCAGCAGTGAAGGGGGGGAGAACACTGAAGCTTTCTTT
cdr3_aa: CASSEGGENTEAFF
v_call: TRBV2
clone_size: .
j_call: TRBJ1-1
d_call: .

cdr3_nt: TGTGCCAGCAGCCAAGAATCCACCAGTATTTGGTCACTCCACTTT
cdr3_aa: CASSQESTSIWSLHF
v_call: TRBV14
clone_size: .
j_call: TRBJ1-6
d_call: .

cdr3_nt: TGTGCCAGCAGCTTAATTCCGGGCTCCTATAATTCACCCCTCCACTTT
cdr3_aa: CASSLIPGSYNSPLHF
v_call: TRBV7-2
clone_size: .
j_call: TRBJ1-6
d_call: .

cdr3_nt: TGTGCCAGCAGCAAATCTGCAGCGAACACCGGGGAGCTGTTTTTT
cdr3_aa: CASSKSAANTGELFF
v_call: TRBV7-6
clone_size: .
j_call: TRBJ2-2
d_call: .

cdr3_nt: TGTGCCAGCAGCGTAGACCGGTACAGAGACACCGGGGAGCTGTTTTTT
cdr3_aa: CASSVDRYRDTGELFF
v_call: TRBV9
clone_size: .
j_call: TRBJ2-2
d_call: .

cdr3_nt: TGCGCCAGCAGCCAAGCCGGGACAGGGGGAGTAGATACGCAGTATTTT
cdr3_aa: CASSQAGTGGVDTQYF
v_call: TRBV4-3
clone_size: .
j_call: TRBJ2-3
d_call: TRBD1

cdr3_nt: TGTGCCTGGAGCTTAAAACCGGGACAGGGGTACCAGTACTTC
cdr3_aa: CAWSLKPGQGYQYF
v_call: TRBV30
clone_size: .
j_call: TRBJ2-7
d_call: TRBD1

cdr3_nt: TGTGCCAGCAGCCCCCGGGACTATAGGTACGAGCAGTACTTC
cdr3_aa: CASSPRDYRYEQYF
v_call: TRBV7-8
clone_size: few
j_call: TRBJ2-7
d_call: TRBD2

cdr3_nt: TGTGCCAGCAGTTTCGGGGGAATCTATGGCTACACCTTC
cdr3_aa: CASSFGGIYGYTF
v_call: TRBV27
clone_size: .
j_call: TRBJ1-2
d_call: .

cdr3_nt: TGTGCCAGCAGCGTAGATCCCGGGGGTAATGCAGATACGCAGTATTTT
cdr3_aa: CASSVDPGGNADTQYF
v_call: TRBV9
clone_size: .
j_call: TRBJ2-3
d_call: .

cdr3_nt: TGTGCCAGCAGTTTCGGGTTGAGCTCCTACGAGCAGTACTTC
cdr3_aa: CASSFGLSSYEQYF
v_call: TRBV28
clone_size: few
j_call: TRBJ2-7
d_call: .

cdr3_nt: TGTGCCAGCAGTTCGACTAGCGGGGGGGGCTACAATGAGCAGTTCTTC
cdr3_aa: CASSSTSGGGYNEQFF
v_call: TRBV27
clone_size: .
j_call: TRBJ2-1
d_call: TRBD2

cdr3_nt: TGTGCCAGCAGACGATTCCAGGTGGGCAATCAGCCCCAGCATTTT
cdr3_aa: CASRRFQVGNQPQHF
v_call: TRBV6-5
clone_size: .
j_call: TRBJ1-5
d_call: .

cdr3_nt: TGTGCCAGCTCACCATTTCAGGATACGCAGTATTTT
cdr3_aa: CASSPFQDTQYF
v_call: TRBV18
clone_size: .
j_call: TRBJ2-3
d_call: .

cdr3_nt: TGTGCCAGCAGCGTAGTGGAGGGGGCGTGGAATGAGCAGTTCTTC
cdr3_aa: CASSVVEGAWNEQFF
v_call: TRBV9
clone_size: .
j_call: TRBJ2-1
d_call: .

cdr3_nt: TGTGCCAGCAGACAACAGGGTACTGAGCAGTTCTTC
cdr3_aa: CASRQQGTEQFF
v_call: TRBV6-5
clone_size: .
j_call: TRBJ2-1
d_call: .

cdr3_nt: TGTGCTAGTGGCGGATTGGGAGGGGTCACTGAAGCTTTCTTT
cdr3_aa: CASGGLGGVTEAFF
v_call: TRBV12-5
clone_size: few
j_call: TRBJ1-1
d_call: .